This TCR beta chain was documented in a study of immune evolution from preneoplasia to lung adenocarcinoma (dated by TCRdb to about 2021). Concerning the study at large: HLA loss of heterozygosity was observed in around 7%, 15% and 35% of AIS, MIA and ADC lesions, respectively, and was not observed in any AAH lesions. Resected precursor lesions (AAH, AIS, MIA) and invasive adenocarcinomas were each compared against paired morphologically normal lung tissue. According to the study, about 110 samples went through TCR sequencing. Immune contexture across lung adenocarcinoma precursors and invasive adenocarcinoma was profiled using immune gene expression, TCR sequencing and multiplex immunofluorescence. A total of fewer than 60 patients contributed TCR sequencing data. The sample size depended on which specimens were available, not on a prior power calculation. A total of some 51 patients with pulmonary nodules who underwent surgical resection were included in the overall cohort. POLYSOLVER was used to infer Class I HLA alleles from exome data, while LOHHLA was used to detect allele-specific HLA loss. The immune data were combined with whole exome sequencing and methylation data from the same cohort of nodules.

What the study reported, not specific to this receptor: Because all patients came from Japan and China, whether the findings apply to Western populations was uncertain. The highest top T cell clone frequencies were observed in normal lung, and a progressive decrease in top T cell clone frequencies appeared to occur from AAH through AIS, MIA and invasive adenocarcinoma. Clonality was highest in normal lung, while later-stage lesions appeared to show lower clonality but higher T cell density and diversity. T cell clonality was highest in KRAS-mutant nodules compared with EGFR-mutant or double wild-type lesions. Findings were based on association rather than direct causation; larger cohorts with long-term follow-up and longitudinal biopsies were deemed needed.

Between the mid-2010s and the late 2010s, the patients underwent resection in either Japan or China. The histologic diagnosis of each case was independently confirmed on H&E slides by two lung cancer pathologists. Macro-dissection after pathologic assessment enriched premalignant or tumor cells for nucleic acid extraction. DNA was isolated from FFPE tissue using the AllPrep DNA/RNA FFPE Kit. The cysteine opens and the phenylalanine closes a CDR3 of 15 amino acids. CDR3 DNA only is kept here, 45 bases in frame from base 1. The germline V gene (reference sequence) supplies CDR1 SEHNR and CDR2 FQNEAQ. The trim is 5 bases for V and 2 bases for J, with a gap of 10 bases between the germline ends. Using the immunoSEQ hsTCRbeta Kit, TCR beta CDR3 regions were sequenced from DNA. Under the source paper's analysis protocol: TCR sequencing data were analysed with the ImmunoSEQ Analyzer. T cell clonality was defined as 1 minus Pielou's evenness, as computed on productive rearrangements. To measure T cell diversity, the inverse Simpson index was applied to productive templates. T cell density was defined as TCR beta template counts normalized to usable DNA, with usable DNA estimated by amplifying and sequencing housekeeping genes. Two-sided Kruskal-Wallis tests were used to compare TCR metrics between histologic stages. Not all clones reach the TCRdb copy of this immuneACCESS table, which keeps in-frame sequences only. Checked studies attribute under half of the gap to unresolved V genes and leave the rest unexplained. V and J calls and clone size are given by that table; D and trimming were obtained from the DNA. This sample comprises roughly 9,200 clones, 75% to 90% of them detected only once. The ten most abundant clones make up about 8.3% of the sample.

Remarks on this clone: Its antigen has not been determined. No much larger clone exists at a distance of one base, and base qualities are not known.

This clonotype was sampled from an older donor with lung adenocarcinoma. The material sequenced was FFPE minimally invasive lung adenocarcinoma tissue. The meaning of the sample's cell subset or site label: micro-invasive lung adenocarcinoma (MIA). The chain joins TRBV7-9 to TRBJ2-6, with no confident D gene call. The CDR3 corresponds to CASSPLPPGANVLTF. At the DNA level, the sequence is TGTGCCAGCAGCCCCCTCCCGCCTGGGGCCAACGTCCTGACTTTC.